The 27 T cell receptor beta chains listed next were all sequenced from one sample in a study of response to subunit inactivated influenza vaccine. In TCRdb, the RT-PCR reads were re-called with MiXCR into one record per CDR3 protein. In the table there are approximately 290,000 distinct CDR3 sequences, about 20% of which are singletons. The sequencing here drew on PBMCs from blood, taken less than 22 months after vaccination. The receptors were gathered from a man aged 50 to 75 who received an inactivated influenza vaccine.

This clonotype turned up a few times. The chain has TRBV18 and TRBJ2-1; 8 bases fit TRBD2. Trimming cost V 3 bases and J 6 bases; bases outside gene matches: 13. Germline V lookup: CDR1 KGHSH, CDR2 LQKENI. The CDR3 totals 17 residues. The CDR3 region has the DNA TGTGCCAGCTCACCCATTTCCGGAACTAGCGGTAGCAATGAGCAGTTCTTC. Translation: CASSPISGTSGSNEQFF.

The V and J genes are TRBV20-1 and TRBJ2-5; D uncertain. V lost 3 bases and J 5 bases, leaving 16 bases between the germline ends. Germline V gives CDR1 DFQATT, CDR2 SNEGSKA (reference sequence). The CDR3 runs 14 residues. The CDR3 DNA reads TGCAGTGCTAGTACGAATCTGTTTATGGAGACCCAGTACTTC. The encoded protein is CSASTNLFMETQYF.

This clonotype was counted a few times. The gene calls are TRBV4-1 and TRBJ2-2; D is ambiguous. Germline CDR1 and CDR2: MGHRA and YSYEKL. The CDR3 consists of 15 residues. The ends were cut back, 0 bases at V and 6 bases at J, with 11 bases in the middle. The CDR3 region is CASSQEIQVSGELFF. As DNA, the CDR3 is TGCGCCAGCAGCCAAGAGATTCAGGTTTCCGGGGAGCTGTTTTTT.

In nucleotides, the CDR3 is TGCGCCAGCAGCCAAAAAGTGGGGACCTTCACTAGCGGGAGACGGAGCTCCTACGAGCAGTACTTC. Amino acids: CASSQKVGTFTSGRRSSYEQYF. The chain recombines TRBV4-1 with TRBJ2-7; TRBD2 matches at 11 bases. This CDR3 has 22 residues. Germline V gene data show CDR1 as MGHRA and CDR2 as YSYEKL. After removal of 2 bases from V and 0 bases from J, the junction contained 21 bases not matched to a gene.

In its sample, this clonotype was seen a few times. The rearrangement links TRBV12-3 or TRBV12-4 to TRBJ1-1, with TRBD1 as a possible D gene (5 bases). V lost 4 bases and J 2 bases, leaving 11 bases between the germline ends. The CDR3 sequence is 14 residues long. The CDR3 spells CASSWVGGNTEAFF. The CDR3 DNA sequence: TGTGCCAGCAGTTGGGTGGGGGGAAACACTGAAGCTTTCTTT.

The chain has TRBV12-3 or TRBV12-4 and TRBJ2-2; D is unresolved. The CDR3 totals 12 residues. Between the trimmed V and J ends, which lost 3 bases and 7 bases, there was a span of 6 bases. CDR3 residues: CASSFPLGELFF. The CDR3 nucleotides are TGTGCCAGCAGTTTCCCGCTCGGGGAGCTGTTTTTT.

This clonotype came up a few times. This chain joins TRBV30 and TRBJ1-3; 7 nucleotides line up with TRBD1. V lost 2 bases to trimming and J lost 0 bases; unmatched junction nucleotides: 7. The CDR3 is 16 residues long. Per the germline V gene, CDR1 is GTSNPN and CDR2 is SVGIG (reference sequence). CDR3 bases: TGTGCCTGGAGTCCCGTAGGACAGGCCTCTGGAAACACCATATATTTT. Translated: CAWSPVGQASGNTIYF.

This clonotype has more than one count but fewer than ten. This chain's CDR3 is CASSGSHYGYTF. CDR3 sequence (DNA): TGTGCCAGCTCTGGGAGCCACTATGGCTACACCTTC. The chain links TRBV18 to TRBJ1-2; D ambiguous. From germline, CDR1 is KGHSH and CDR2 LQKENI. There are 12 residues in the CDR3. V lost 6 bases and J lost 3, with 8 bases in between.

The chain carries TRBV20-1 and TRBJ2-7, with D possibly being TRBD2 (6 bases). Germline V gene lookup returns CDR1 DFQATT and CDR2 SNEGSKA (reference sequence). Trimming pared 4 bases from V and 0 bases from J, leaving 22 bases between. This CDR3 has 17 residues. CDR3 residues: CSANRGDTGLSSYEQYF. The DNA for the CDR3 is TGCAGTGCTAACCGGGGTGATACGGGACTGAGCTCCTACGAGCAGTACTTC.

This clonotype has just a few counts. The chain couples TRBV7-9 to TRBJ2-1; weak D call: TRBD2 (6 bases). Per the germline V gene, CDR1 is SEHNR and CDR2 is FQNEAQ (reference sequence). The ends were cut back, 0 bases at V and 5 bases at J, with 8 bases in the middle. This CDR3 comprises 14 residues. In DNA form, the CDR3 reads TGTGCCAGCAGCTTAGCTAGCGGTGACAATGAGCAGTTCTTC. Translating gives CASSLASGDNEQFF. Full variable domain (remainder filled in from reference TRBV7-9 and TRBJ2-1): DTGVSQNPRHKITKRGQNVTFRCDPISEHNRLYWYRQTLGQGPEFLTYFQNEAQLEKSRLLSDRFSAERPKGSFSTLEIQRTEQGDSAMYLCASSLASGDNEQFFGPGTRLTVL.

The gene calls are TRBV20-1 and TRBJ2-1; no clear D gene. CDR3 length: 17 residues. V was cut by 2 bases and J by 0 bases, with 17 bases left in between. Germline CDR1 reads DFQATT; CDR2 reads SNEGSKA (reference sequence). The CDR3 region is CSARPSDPRSSYNEQFF. DNA for the CDR3: TGCAGTGCTAGACCCAGCGACCCTAGGAGCTCCTACAATGAGCAGTTCTTC.

This clonotype was seen only a few times. This chain uses TRBV20-1 with TRBJ2-7; D call uncertain. Germline loops: CDR1 DFQATT, CDR2 SNEGSKA (reference sequence). Trimming left V 2 bases short and J 2 bases short, with 13 bases between. The CDR3 totals 14 residues. The CDR3: CSARSEPQTYEQYF. The DNA for the CDR3 is TGCAGTGCTAGATCGGAACCGCAGACCTACGAGCAGTACTTC.

This clonotype was detected only a few times. The chain uses TRBV4-3 and TRBJ1-5, with D possibly matching TRBD1 (6 bases). CDR3 length: 15 amino acids. The V gene lost 4 bases and the J gene lost 1 base, with 11 bases spanning the gap. Germline-derived CDR1 and CDR2 are LGHNA and YSLEER. The CDR3 DNA reads as TGCGCCAGCAGCCCATTCCAGGGGAGCAATCAGCCCCAGCATTTT. Amino acids: CASSPFQGSNQPQHF.

The DNA of the CDR3 is TGTGCCAGTAGTATAATCGGAAAAACCTACGAGCAGTACTTC. Protein: CASSIIGKTYEQYF. This rearrangement joins TRBV19 to TRBJ2-7; D gene uncertain. The CDR3 is 14 amino acids. V was clipped by 2 bases and J by 2 bases, with 10 bases between them. The germline V gene has CDR1 LNHDA and CDR2 SQIVND (reference sequence).

The chain uses TRBV4-3 and TRBJ1-2; 8 bases map to TRBD1. V was pared by 0 bases and J by 4 bases, with 4 bases of the junction left unmatched. CDR1 is LGHNA and CDR2 is YSLEER in the germline V gene. CDR3 length: 15 residues. CDR3 sequence: CASSQDHDRGYGYTF. The DNA for the CDR3 is TGCGCCAGCAGCCAAGATCATGACAGGGGCTATGGCTACACCTTC.

V is TRBV6-5 and J is TRBJ2-7; the match to TRBD1 covers 9 bases. CDR1 is MNHEY and CDR2 is SVGAGI in the germline V gene. V lost 2 bases and J lost 5; bases outside the gene matches: 4. This CDR3 is built from 14 residues. CDR3 in DNA: TGTGCCAGCAGTTACATACAGGGGGCCAACGAGCAGTACTTC. Protein: CASSYIQGANEQYF.

This clonotype was detected only a few times. The rearrangement links TRBV11-3 to TRBJ2-7; D not certain. The CDR3 totals 15 residues. Looked up from germline, CDR1 is SGHNT and CDR2 is YENEEA. V lost 0 bases and J 2 bases, leaving 11 bases between the germline ends. The CDR3 protein is CASSLDTRSPYEQYF. For the CDR3, the DNA is TGTGCCAGCAGCTTAGATACCAGAAGCCCCTACGAGCAGTACTTC.

This chain uses TRBV24-1 with TRBJ2-5, with a tentative D call TRBD1 (6 bases). The V gene lost 4 bases and the J gene lost 1 base, with 12 bases spanning the gap. Germline CDR1 is KGHDR and CDR2 is SFDVKD. This CDR3 comprises 15 residues. DNA for the CDR3: TGTGCCACCAGTGAACCCAAGACAGGCCAAGAGACCCAGTACTTC. Protein product: CATSEPKTGQETQYF.

This clonotype came up a few times. The CDR3 here is CSVEGLAGGSYEQYF. The DNA of the CDR3 is TGCAGCGTTGAAGGTCTAGCGGGAGGGTCCTACGAGCAGTACTTC. The gene calls are TRBV29-1 and TRBJ2-7; 12 nucleotides align to TRBD2. The CDR3 loop spans 15 amino acids. J lost 1 base, V lost 1 base, and 2 bases had no gene match. Germline V gene sequence: CDR1 SQVTM, CDR2 ANQGSEA.

This chain uses TRBV3-1 with TRBJ2-5; TRBD1 matches at 7 bases. CDR1 is LGHDT, CDR2 YNNKEL, per germline (reference sequence). The CDR3 totals 14 residues. The V and J ends lost 3 bases and 5 bases, in that order; junction bases with no gene match: 6. The CDR3 here is CASSQGQLGETQYF. CDR3 bases: TGTGCCAGCAGCCAGGGACAGCTGGGGGAGACCCAGTACTTC.

This clonotype was observed many times. The chain recombines TRBV20-1 with TRBJ2-2; 10 nucleotides line up with TRBD2. CDR1 DFQATT and CDR2 SNEGSKA come from the germline V gene (reference sequence). The CDR3 extends over 15 amino acids. V lost 4 bases to trimming and J lost 3 bases; unmatched junction nucleotides: 5. Here the CDR3 reads CSAKRTSGDTGELFF. CDR3 bases: TGCAGTGCTAAAAGGACTAGCGGAGACACCGGGGAGCTGTTTTTT.

The rearrangement links TRBV28 to TRBJ2-1; a possible D gene is TRBD2 (6 bases). Germline CDR1 is MDHEN and CDR2 is SYDVKM. The CDR3 consists of 15 residues. V dropped 2 bases and J dropped 4 bases, with 12 bases sitting between them. CDR3 in amino acids: CASSLQGGGYNEQFF. In DNA form, the CDR3 reads TGTGCCAGCAGTTTACAGGGAGGAGGGTACAATGAGCAGTTCTTC.

This clonotype was counted a single time. CDR3 amino acids: CASGGFTESSYNEQFF. In DNA form, the CDR3 reads TGTGCCAGCGGGGGTTTTACGGAGAGCTCCTACAATGAGCAGTTCTTC. The rearrangement uses TRBV5-6 and TRBJ2-1; D is possibly TRBD1 or TRBD2 (5 bases each). Germline loops: CDR1 SGHDT, CDR2 YYEEEE. The CDR3 runs 16 residues. The V end lost 7 bases, the J end lost 0 bases, and 17 bases lay between the germline ends.

The chain couples TRBV10-3 to TRBJ1-4; D possibly corresponds to TRBD1 (5 bases). This CDR3 has 16 amino acids. Per the germline V gene, CDR1 is ENHRY and CDR2 is SYGVKD. Trimming left V 6 bases short and J 0 bases short, with 14 bases between. CDR3 protein: CAIREGIRATNEKLFF. For the CDR3, the DNA is TGTGCCATCAGAGAGGGGATTCGGGCAACTAATGAAAAACTGTTTTTT.

This clonotype was seen at least ten times. The V call is TRBV20-1, the J call TRBJ1-1; 7 nucleotides line up with TRBD1. The CDR3 extends over 14 amino acids. J lost 5 bases, V lost 3 bases, and 9 bases had no gene match. Germline loops: CDR1 DFQATT, CDR2 SNEGSKA (reference sequence). The CDR3 is CSASGTRGRTEAFF. The CDR3 DNA reads TGCAGTGCTAGCGGAACCAGGGGGAGGACTGAAGCTTTCTTT.

This clonotype was counted only a few times. CDR3 amino acids: CASSFWGLKQATQYF. The CDR3 DNA follows: TGTGCCAGCAGTTTTTGGGGGCTGAAGCAGGCTACGCAGTATTTT. V usage is TRBV12-3 or TRBV12-4 and J usage is TRBJ2-3; weak D call: TRBD1 (6 bases). CDR3 length: 15 amino acids. The V end was cut by 3 bases, the J end by 8 bases, with 18 bases between.

This clonotype occurred many times. The rearrangement uses TRBV12-3 or TRBV12-4 and TRBJ1-1; D gene unclear. The CDR3 has 20 amino acids. The V and J ends lost 2 bases and 5 bases respectively, with 30 bases between them. CDR3 sequence (DNA): TGTGCCAGCAGTTTACCTCCAACTCGACGGAAGCAGTTAAGTCGGACTGAAGCTTTCTTT. Amino acids: CASSLPPTRRKQLSRTEAFF.